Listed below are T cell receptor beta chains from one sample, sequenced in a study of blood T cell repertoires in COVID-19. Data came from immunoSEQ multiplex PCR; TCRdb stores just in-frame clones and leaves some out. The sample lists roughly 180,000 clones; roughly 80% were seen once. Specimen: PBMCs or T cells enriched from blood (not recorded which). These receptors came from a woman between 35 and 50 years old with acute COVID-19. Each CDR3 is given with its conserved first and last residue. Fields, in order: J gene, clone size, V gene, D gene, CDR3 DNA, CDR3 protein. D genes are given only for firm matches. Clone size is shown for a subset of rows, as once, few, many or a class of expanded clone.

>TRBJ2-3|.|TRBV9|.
TGTGCCAGCAGCGTCAACTCAGATACGCAGTATTTT
CASSVNSDTQYF
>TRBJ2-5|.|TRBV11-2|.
TGTGCCAGCAGCTTAGGGGGAGCACTACAAGAGACCCAGTACTTC
CASSLGGALQETQYF
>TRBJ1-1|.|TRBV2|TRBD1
TGTGCCAGCAGTGAGGACAGGGGAGGAACTGAAGCTTTCTTT
CASSEDRGGTEAFF
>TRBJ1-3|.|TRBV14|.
TGTGCCAGCAGCCGACAATCTTCAATTTCAGGGTGGACGTCTGGAAACACCATATATTTT
CASSRQSSISGWTSGNTIYF
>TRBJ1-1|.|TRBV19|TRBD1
TGTGCCAGTAGCTTACGGACAGGGAACACTGAAGCTTTCTTT
CASSLRTGNTEAFF
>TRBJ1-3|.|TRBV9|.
TGTGCCAGCAGCCTCGAGTGGGGAAACACCATATATTTT
CASSLEWGNTIYF
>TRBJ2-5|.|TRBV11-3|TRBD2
TGTGCCAGCAGCTTAGGCCTAGCGGGAGTACCCCAAGAGACCCAGTACTTC
CASSLGLAGVPQETQYF
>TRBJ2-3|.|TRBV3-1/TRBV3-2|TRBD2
TGTGCCAGCAGCCGAAGGACTAGCGGTAGCACAGATACGCAGTATTTT
CASSRRTSGSTDTQYF
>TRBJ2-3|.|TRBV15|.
TGTGCCACCAGCAGAGGGAGGGGCGCTAGGGATACGCAGTATTTT
CATSRGRGARDTQYF
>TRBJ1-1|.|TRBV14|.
TGTGCCAGCAGCCAAGTAGGCGGGGGAGCTGAAGCTTTCTTT
CASSQVGGGAEAFF
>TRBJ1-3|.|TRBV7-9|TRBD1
TGTGCCAGCAGCTCCGCCTGGACAGGGGGAAACACCATATATTTT
CASSSAWTGGNTIYF
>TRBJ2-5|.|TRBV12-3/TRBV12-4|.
TGTGCCAGCAGTCCCTACTACCGGGAGACCCAGTACTTC
CASSPYYRETQYF
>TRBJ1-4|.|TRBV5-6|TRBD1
TGTGCCAGCAGCTTGGCGGGACAGGGGATTCTTGAAAAACTGTTTTTT
CASSLAGQGILEKLFF
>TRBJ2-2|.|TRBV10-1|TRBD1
TGCGCCAGCAGTGAGGTCGGACAGGGGGCCGGGGAGCTGTTTTTT
CASSEVGQGAGELFF
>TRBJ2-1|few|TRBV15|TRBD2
TGTGCCACCAGCAGAGATGATACTAGCGTGGACAATGAGCAGTTCTTC
CATSRDDTSVDNEQFF
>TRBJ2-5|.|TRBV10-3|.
TGTGCCATCAGTACAGGGCAAGAGACCCAGTACTTC
CAISTGQETQYF
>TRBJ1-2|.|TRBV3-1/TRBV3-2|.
TGTGCCAGCAGCCAAGGACAGTCCTATGGCTACACCTTC
CASSQGQSYGYTF
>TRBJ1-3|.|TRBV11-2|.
TGTGCCAGCAGCCCGACCGCTCTGGGCGGAAACACCATATATTTT
CASSPTALGGNTIYF
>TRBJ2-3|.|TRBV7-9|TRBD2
TGTGCCAGCAGCTTCCCTTCACCGGGACTAGGCTATTTT
CASSFPSPGLGYF
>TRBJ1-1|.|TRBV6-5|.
TGTGCCAGCAGTTACGGGGCAGACGAAGCTTTCTTT
CASSYGADEAFF
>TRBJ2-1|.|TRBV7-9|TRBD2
TGTGCCAGCAGCTTACCGGGACTAGCGGATTTCAAGGAGCAGTTCTTC
CASSLPGLADFKEQFF
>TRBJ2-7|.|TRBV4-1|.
TGCGCCAGCAGCCACGAAGAGACAGGAGTCTACGAGCAGTACTTC
CASSHEETGVYEQYF
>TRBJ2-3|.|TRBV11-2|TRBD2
TGTGCCAGCAGCATGGGACTAGCGGGAAGCGGGTGGGATACGCAGTATTTT
CASSMGLAGSGWDTQYF
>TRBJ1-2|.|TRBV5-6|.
TGTGCCAGCAGCTTGGCCGGGACTCCGGGCCATGGCTACACCTTC
CASSLAGTPGHGYTF
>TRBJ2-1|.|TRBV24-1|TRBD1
TGTGCCACCAGTGACCGGGACAGGCCCAACAATGAGCAGTTCTTC
CATSDRDRPNNEQFF
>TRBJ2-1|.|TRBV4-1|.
TGCGCCAGCAGCCAAGAGGGGCTACCGCCATACAATGAGCAGTTCTTC
CASSQEGLPPYNEQFF
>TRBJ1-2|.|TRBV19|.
TGTGCCAGTAGTATGGGCCTTTTGGGAGGAGGCTACACCTTC
CASSMGLLGGGYTF
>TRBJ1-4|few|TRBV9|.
TGTGCCAGCAGCGTAGGAGAGTCCTCTATAGAAAAACTGTTTTTT
CASSVGESSIEKLFF
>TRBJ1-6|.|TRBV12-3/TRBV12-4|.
TGTGCCAGCAGGCAGGGGAATTCACCCCTCCACTTT
CASRQGNSPLHF
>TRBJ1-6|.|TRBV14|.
TGTGCCAGCAGCCAAGATCGAGGGAGGGAACTCCACTTT
CASSQDRGRELHF
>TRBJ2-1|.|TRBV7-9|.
TGTGCCAGCAGCTTAGCATCCCGGGGAGGAGCCTACAATGAGCAGTTCTTC
CASSLASRGGAYNEQFF
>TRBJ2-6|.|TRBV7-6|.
TGTGCCAGCAGCTTAAGCGGCCGGACCTCTGGGGCCAACGTCCTGACTTTC
CASSLSGRTSGANVLTF
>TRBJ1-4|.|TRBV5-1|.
TGCGCCAGCAGCTTTGCCCCTAGAGAGGGAAAACTGTTTTTT
CASSFAPREGKLFF
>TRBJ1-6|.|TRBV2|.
TGTGCCAGCACTGAGGAGGGGAAGAATAATTCACCCCTCCACTTT
CASTEEGKNNSPLHF
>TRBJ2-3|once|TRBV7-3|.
TGTGCCAGCAGCCTTCTTAGCGGCCGCACAGATACGCAGTATTTT
CASSLLSGRTDTQYF
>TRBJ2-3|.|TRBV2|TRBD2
TGTGCCAGCAATAGATGGACTAGCGGGAGGGCAGATACGCAGTATTTT
CASNRWTSGRADTQYF
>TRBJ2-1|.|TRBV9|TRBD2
TGTGCCAGCAGCGTAGCTACTGGGGGGGGACTAGCGGGACCTGAGCAGTTCTTC
CASSVATGGGLAGPEQFF
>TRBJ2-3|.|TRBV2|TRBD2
TGTGCCAGCAGAGGAAGGGCGGGAGGGCTGGCAGATACGCAGTATTTT
CASRGRAGGLADTQYF
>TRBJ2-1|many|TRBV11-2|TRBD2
TGTGCCAGCAGCCCGAGCGGGAGGTACAATGAGCAGTTCTTC
CASSPSGRYNEQFF
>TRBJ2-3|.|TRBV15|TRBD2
TGTGCCACCAGCAGAGATGGCCCCGGGACCGGGACTAGCGGGAGAGGGTCAGATACGCAGTATTTT
CATSRDGPGTGTSGRGSDTQYF
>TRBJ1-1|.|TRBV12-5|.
TGTGCTAGTGGTACCAGCAGGCCGAACACTGAAGCTTTCTTT
CASGTSRPNTEAFF
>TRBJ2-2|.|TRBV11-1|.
TGTGCCAGCGCTCGCTTTAGCACCGGGGAGCTGTTTTTT
CASARFSTGELFF
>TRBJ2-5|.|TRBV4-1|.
TGCGCCAGCAGCCAAGAAGACAGGAGGAGCCAGACCCAGTACTTC
CASSQEDRRSQTQYF
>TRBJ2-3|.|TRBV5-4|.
TGTGCCAGCAGGGGGAGTCTTAGCACAGATACGCAGTATTTT
CASRGSLSTDTQYF
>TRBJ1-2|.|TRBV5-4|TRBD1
TGTGCCAGCAGCCCACAGGGGACGAGCTATGGCTACACCTTC
CASSPQGTSYGYTF
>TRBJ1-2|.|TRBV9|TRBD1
TGTGCCAGCAGCGCACAGGGGGGTAGGGGCTACACCTTC
CASSAQGGRGYTF
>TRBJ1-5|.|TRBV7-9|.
TGTGCCAGCAGCTCCAGGGATGTTGGCAATCAGCCCCAGCATTTT
CASSSRDVGNQPQHF
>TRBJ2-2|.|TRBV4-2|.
TGTGCCAGCAGCCAAGAAGCGGTTATGAACACCGGGGAGCTGTTTTTT
CASSQEAVMNTGELFF
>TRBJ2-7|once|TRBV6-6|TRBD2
TGTGCCAGCACCCCCGGACTAGCGGGAGTTTACGAGCAGTACTTC
CASTPGLAGVYEQYF
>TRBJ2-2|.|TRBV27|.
TGTGCCAGCAGTGGTGGGAGGTACACCGGGGAGCTGTTTTTT
CASSGGRYTGELFF
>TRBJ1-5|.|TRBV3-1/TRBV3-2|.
TGTGCCAGCAGCCTCCTAGGTCAGCCCCAGCATTTT
CASSLLGQPQHF
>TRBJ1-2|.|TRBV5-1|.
TGCGCCAGCAGCTTGGATATTTCGGCAGGGAATGGCTACACCTTC
CASSLDISAGNGYTF
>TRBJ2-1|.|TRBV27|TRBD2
TGTGCCAGCAGTCCCCGAGCCGGGACTAGCGCCAACAATGAGCAGTTCTTC
CASSPRAGTSANNEQFF
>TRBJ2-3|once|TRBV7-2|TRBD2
TGTGCCAGCAGCCTCGGGACTAGCGGGAGGGCCTTGGCAGATACGCAGTATTTT
CASSLGTSGRALADTQYF
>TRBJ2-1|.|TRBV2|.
TGTGCCAGCAGTGAATCGCTAGTCCGGTACTACAATGAGCAGTTCTTC
CASSESLVRYYNEQFF
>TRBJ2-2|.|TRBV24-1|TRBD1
TGTGCCACCAGTGATCCGCCGGGACAGGGGGGGACCGGGGAGCTGTTTTTT
CATSDPPGQGGTGELFF
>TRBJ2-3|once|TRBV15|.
TGTGCCACCAGCAGAAGGACAGACACAGATACGCAGTATTTT
CATSRRTDTDTQYF
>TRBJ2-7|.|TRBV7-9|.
TGTGCCAGCAGCGACTCCGGATACGAGCAGTACTTC
CASSDSGYEQYF
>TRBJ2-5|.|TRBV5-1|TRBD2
TGCGCCAGCAGCCCAAGACTAGCGGGAGGCAGTGAGACCCAGTACTTC
CASSPRLAGGSETQYF
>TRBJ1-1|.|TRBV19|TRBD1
TGTGCCAGTAGTGACAGGGGTCATAACACTGAAGCTTTCTTT
CASSDRGHNTEAFF